This passage covers 2 T cell receptor beta chains from one sample sequenced in a study of shared clonotypes between healthy human individuals. Produced via immunoSEQ multiplex PCR; TCRdb's table is partial and in-frame only. The sample consists of approximately 1.1 million clones, about four fifths of them appearing once. Input material: memory CD4+ T cells from PBMCs. The subset here: CD45RA-negative fraction. The source of these receptors is a man aged 18 to 30 in good health. Some clones in this sample may be carry-over from other donors' samples.

V is TRBV19 and J is TRBJ1-5, with D maybe TRBD1 (6 bases). Trimming removed 6 bases at V and 6 bases at J, with 9 bases between. The CDR3 sequence is 12 residues long. Per the germline V gene, CDR1 is LNHDA and CDR2 is SQIVND (reference sequence). CDR3 loop: CASSSRGQPQHF. The CDR3 DNA sequence: TGTGCCAGTAGCAGCAGGGGTCAGCCCCAGCATTTT.

For this clone: This may be a read error, as it is one base from a much larger clone. The V call is TRBV11-2, the J call TRBJ2-3; D is undetermined. Trimming stripped 8 bases from V and 2 bases from J, with 17 bases between. The CDR3 is 15 amino acids. CDR1 is SGHAT and CDR2 is FQNNGV in the germline V gene. In nucleotides, the CDR3 is TGTGCCAGCGGCTCGAAGCCTAGTCTCACAGATACGCAGTATTTT. The encoded protein is CASGSKPSLTDTQYF.